The sequence of this TCR beta chain was determined in a study of blood T cell repertoires in COVID-19. Turning to the study itself: Specimens from acute and convalescent COVID-19 originated in the United States, Italy and Spain. PBMCs, B-cell-depleted T cells, or T cells provided the cDNA or gDNA that made up the material.

The CDR3 has 15 residues. Germline assignment: CDR1 SGHNT and CDR2 YYREEE (reference sequence). The J segment lost 1 base and the V segment lost 0 bases, leaving 1 base of the junction unmatched. Authors' data handling: The assay estimated nucleated cells by amplifying reference gene primers. Clones were read by immunoSEQ multiplex PCR, and TCRdb kept only the in-frame ones, dropping some. V and J calls plus clone size are reproduced from that table; the DNA served to infer D and trimming. Of approximately 200,000 clones listed, 70% to 90% were seen once; the top ten hold about 4.1%. This receptor was obtained from a woman aged 25 to 45 with acute or convalescent COVID-19. Input material: peripheral blood. The chain is built from TRBV5-4 and TRBJ1-3; TRBD1 agrees at 7 bases. CDR3 loop: CASSLDRGSGNTIYF. The CDR3 DNA is TGTGCCAGCAGCTTGGACAGGGGATCTGGAAACACCATATATTTT.